The clone carrying this T cell receptor beta chain occurred many times. Looked up from germline, CDR1 is ENHRY and CDR2 is SYGVKD. Trimming cost V 10 bases and J 4 bases, with 13 bases left between them. The CDR3 has 12 residues. Relying on iRepertoire HTBI primers and Arm-PCR of CDR3 regions, the team built TCR beta libraries. One entry per CDR3 protein results from TCRdb running MiXCR on the multiplex PCR reads. The sample yields about 240,000 distinct CDR3 sequences, over 20% seen once. This entry belongs to a study of regulatory T cells in long-lasting Graves disease. The time point denotes: newly diagnosed GD, antithyroid drugs for less than 3 months. The TCR library used RNA extracted from PBMCs.

This sequence joins TRBV10-3 and TRBJ2-5; D might be TRBD2 (6 bases). The input for sequencing was peripheral blood mononuclear cells (PBMCs), taken at new diagnosis, from a patient treated with antithyroid drugs. The clonotype originates from a female donor with Graves disease. The DNA of the CDR3 is TGTGCCACTCGGGAGTCGGGAGAGACCCAGTACTTC. Its translation is CATRESGETQYF.